This is a list of T cell receptor beta chains from one sample in a study of blood T cells in healthy people across ages. A single record per CDR3 protein comes from TCRdb applying MiXCR to the 5' RACE reads. The profile shows about a million distinct CDR3 sequences, around 54% of them singletons. Input material: blood. The receptor source for this set is a woman between 55 and 75 years old in good health. Each CDR3 is given without its conserved first and last residue. For some rows the clone size is stated as once, few or many, or as a class when expanded; others skip it.

V gene	clone size	J gene	CDR3 protein
TRBV18	many	TRBJ2-1	ASSPGGEQF
TRBV9	few	TRBJ2-1	ASSVNPGGLDSYNEQF
TRBV27	few	TRBJ2-1	ASRVQGAREQF
TRBV18	.	TRBJ2-7	ASSPRQGVLEQY
TRBV27	.	TRBJ2-7	ASSRTSRGLYEQY
TRBV5-5	few	TRBJ2-1	ASRPVFSSQQSYNEQF
TRBV6-2/TRBV6-3	.	TRBJ1-2	ASSSADRAVGYT
TRBV15	.	TRBJ1-1	ATSRPRGQHTEAF
TRBV9	.	TRBJ2-5	ASSVEGGQETQY
TRBV20-1	.	TRBJ1-4	SAPGPSNEKLF
TRBV28	.	TRBJ2-7	ASSFQDRLSYEQY
TRBV20-1	.	TRBJ2-3	SDRAGARSTDTRY
TRBV4-3	many	TRBJ2-3	ASSQDRAADTQY
TRBV4-3	.	TRBJ1-2	ASCQDHGTCYGYT
TRBV7-8	.	TRBJ1-1	ASSARANTEAF
TRBV4-1	few	TRBJ2-7	ASSEGIPFSSYEQY
TRBV7-2	.	TRBJ2-2	AISKTGPAGTGELF
TRBV4-1	medium-sized	TRBJ2-7	ASSQGTSGLYEQY
TRBV7-2	.	TRBJ2-3	ASTIVTRTDTQY
TRBV4-1	few	TRBJ1-4	ASSQVWGAMNEKLF
TRBV5-1	once	TRBJ1-1	TSSPGQAYMNTEAF